Given below is one TCR beta chain in context. Its cognate antigen is unknown. Using its own MiXCR run on the RT-PCR reads, TCRdb lists one record per CDR3 protein. This sample has 500,000 to 600,000 distinct CDR3 sequences, with over 9.5% found just once. This sample is drawn from a study of response to subunit inactivated influenza vaccine. After removal of 2 bases from V and 6 bases from J, the junction contained 3 bases not matched to a gene. Per the germline V gene, CDR1 is SGHRS and CDR2 is YFSETQ. This CDR3 region has 14 residues. Study results and caveats: Authors proposed each seasonal influenza vaccination draws in few new T cells.

The sequence came from a man between 45 and 60 years old who received an inactivated influenza vaccine. Sequenced material: PBMCs from blood, taken on the day of vaccination. This chain connects TRBV5-1 to TRBJ1-4; 8 bases map to TRBD1. CDR3 sequence (DNA): TGCGCCAGCAGCTTTCAGGGGGCCTATGAAAAACTGTTTTTT. Translation gives CASSFQGAYEKLFF.